This TCR beta chain was recorded in a study of read filtering for tumor transcriptome and immune sequencing. This clonotype was seen more than once but under ten times. Its specificity is unknown. V lost 5 bases, J lost 8 bases, and 13 bases stayed unmatched. The CDR3 is made up of 15 amino acids. Germline CDR1 and CDR2: MNHNY and SVGAGI (reference sequence). The study's findings and limits: The sorted CD138-negative fraction was a mixed bone marrow immune population, not purified T cells. IR-seq captured clonotypes deeper and more reliably than RNA-seq. Approximately 82% of IR-seq clonotypes had one read, totaling 3% to 4.5% of reads; RNA-seq: about 70% and 40%.

This library used roughly 400 ng RNA and molecular barcoded adaptors spanning alpha/delta and beta/gamma chains. TCRdb fed the reads into MiXCR, producing one record per CDR3 protein. Found here are around 130,000 distinct CDR3 sequences, approximately 12% of them singletons; the top ten hold approximately 10%. The sample comprised a population of CD138-negative cells sorted from bone marrow. The chain links TRBV6-6 to TRBJ1-1; the match to TRBD1 covers 8 bases. This receptor was obtained from a donor aged 40 or older with multiple myeloma. CDR3 coding DNA: TGTGCCAGCAGTACGGAGGGCAGGGGGCGAAGGGAAGCTTTCTTT. It encodes CASSTEGRGRREAFF.